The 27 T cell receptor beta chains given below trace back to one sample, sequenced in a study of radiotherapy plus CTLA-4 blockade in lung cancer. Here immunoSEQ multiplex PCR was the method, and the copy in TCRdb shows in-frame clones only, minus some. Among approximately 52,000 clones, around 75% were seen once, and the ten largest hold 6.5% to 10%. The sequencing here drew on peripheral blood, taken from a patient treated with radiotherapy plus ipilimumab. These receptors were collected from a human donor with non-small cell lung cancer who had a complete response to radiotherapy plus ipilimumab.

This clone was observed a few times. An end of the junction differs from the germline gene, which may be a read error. The CDR3 sequence: CASSLAGRERGSTIYF. CDR3 coding DNA: TGTGCCAGCAGCTTGGCAGGGAGGGAGAGAGGAAGCACCATATATTTT. The chain joins TRBV5-4 to TRBJ1-3, with D possibly matching TRBD1 (5 bases). The V gene's germline CDR1 is SGHNT and CDR2 YYREEE (reference sequence). This CDR3 is built from 16 residues.

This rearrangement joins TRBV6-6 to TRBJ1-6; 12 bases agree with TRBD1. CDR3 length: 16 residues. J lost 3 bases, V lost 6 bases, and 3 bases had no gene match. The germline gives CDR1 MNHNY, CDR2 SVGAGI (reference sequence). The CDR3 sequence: CASRGTGGNYNSPLHF. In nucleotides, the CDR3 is TGTGCCAGCAGGGGGACAGGGGGCAACTATAATTCACCCCTCCACTTT.

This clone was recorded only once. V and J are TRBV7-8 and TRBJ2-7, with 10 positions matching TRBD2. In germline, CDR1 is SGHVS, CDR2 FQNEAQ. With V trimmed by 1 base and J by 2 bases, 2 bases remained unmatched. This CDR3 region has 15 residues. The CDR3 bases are TGTGCCAGCAGCTTAGAAGCGGGGGGGACCTACGAGCAGTACTTC. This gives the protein CASSLEAGGTYEQYF.

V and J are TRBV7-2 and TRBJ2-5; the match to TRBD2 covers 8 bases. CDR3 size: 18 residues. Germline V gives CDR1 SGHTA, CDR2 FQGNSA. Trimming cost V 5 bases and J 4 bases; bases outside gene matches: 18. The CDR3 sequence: CASSLSSPPAGVRETQYF. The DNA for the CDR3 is TGTGCCAGCAGCCTAAGTTCCCCCCCAGCGGGAGTCAGAGAGACCCAGTACTTC. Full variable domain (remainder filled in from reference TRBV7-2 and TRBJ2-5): GAGVSQSPSNKVTEKGKDVELRCDPISGHTALYWYRQSLGQGLEFLIYFQGNSAPDKSGLPSDRFSAERTGGSVSTLTIQRTQQEDSAVYLCASSLSSPPAGVRETQYFGPGTRLLVL.

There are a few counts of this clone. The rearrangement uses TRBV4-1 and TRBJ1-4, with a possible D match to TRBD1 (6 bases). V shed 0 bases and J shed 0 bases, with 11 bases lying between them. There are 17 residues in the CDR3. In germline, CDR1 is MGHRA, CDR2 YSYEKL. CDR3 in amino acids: CASSQDDRSATNEKLFF. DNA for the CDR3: TGCGCCAGCAGCCAAGATGACAGGAGCGCAACTAATGAAAAACTGTTTTTT.

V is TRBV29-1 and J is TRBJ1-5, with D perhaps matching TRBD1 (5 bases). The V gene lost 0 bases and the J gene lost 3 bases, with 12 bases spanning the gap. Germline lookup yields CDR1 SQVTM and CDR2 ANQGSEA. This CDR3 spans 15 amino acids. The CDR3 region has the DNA TGCAGCGTTGAAGAAGGGATTGGGGCCAATCAGCCCCAGCATTTT. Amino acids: CSVEEGIGANQPQHF. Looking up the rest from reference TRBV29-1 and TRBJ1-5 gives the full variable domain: SAVISQKPSRDICQRGTSLTIQCQVDSQVTMMFWYRQQPGQSLTLIATANQGSEATYESGFVIDKFPISRPNLTFSTLTVSNMSPEDSSIYLCSVEEGIGANQPQHFGDGTRLSIL.

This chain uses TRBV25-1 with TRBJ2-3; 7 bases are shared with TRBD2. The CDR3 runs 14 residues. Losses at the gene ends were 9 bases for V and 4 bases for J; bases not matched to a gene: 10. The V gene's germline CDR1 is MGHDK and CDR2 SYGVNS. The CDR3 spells CASAGVVGADTQYF. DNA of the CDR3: TGTGCCAGTGCGGGGGTCGTTGGTGCAGATACGCAGTATTTT.

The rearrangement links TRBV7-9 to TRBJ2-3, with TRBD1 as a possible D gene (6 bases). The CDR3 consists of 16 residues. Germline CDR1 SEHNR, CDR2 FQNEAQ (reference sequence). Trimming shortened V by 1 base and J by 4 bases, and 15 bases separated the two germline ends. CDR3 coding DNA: TGTGCCAGCAGCTTAGACGTAACAGGGTCGGCAGATACGCAGTATTTT. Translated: CASSLDVTGSADTQYF.

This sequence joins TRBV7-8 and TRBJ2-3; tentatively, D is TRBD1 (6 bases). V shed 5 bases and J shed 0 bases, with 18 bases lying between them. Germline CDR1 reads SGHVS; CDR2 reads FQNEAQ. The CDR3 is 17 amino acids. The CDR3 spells CASSPRIGGPSTDTQYF. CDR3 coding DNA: TGTGCCAGCAGCCCCAGAATAGGGGGACCAAGCACAGATACGCAGTATTTT.

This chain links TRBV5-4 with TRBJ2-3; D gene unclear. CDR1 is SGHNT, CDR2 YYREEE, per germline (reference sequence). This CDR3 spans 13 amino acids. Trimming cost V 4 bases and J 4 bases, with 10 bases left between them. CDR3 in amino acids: CASSPVSADTQYF. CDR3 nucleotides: TGTGCCAGCAGCCCAGTTTCCGCAGATACGCAGTATTTT.

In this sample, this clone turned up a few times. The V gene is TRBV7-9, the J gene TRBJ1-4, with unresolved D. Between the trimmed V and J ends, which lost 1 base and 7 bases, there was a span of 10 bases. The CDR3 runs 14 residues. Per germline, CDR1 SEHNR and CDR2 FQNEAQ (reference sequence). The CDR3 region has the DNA TGTGCCAGCAGCTTAGACTTTGGAGGTGAAAAACTGTTTTTT. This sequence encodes CASSLDFGGEKLFF.

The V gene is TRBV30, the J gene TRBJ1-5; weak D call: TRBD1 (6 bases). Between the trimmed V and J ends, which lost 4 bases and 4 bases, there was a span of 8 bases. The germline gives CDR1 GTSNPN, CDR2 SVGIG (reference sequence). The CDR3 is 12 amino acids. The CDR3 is CAWNGQNQPQHF. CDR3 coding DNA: TGTGCCTGGAACGGACAGAATCAGCCCCAGCATTTT.

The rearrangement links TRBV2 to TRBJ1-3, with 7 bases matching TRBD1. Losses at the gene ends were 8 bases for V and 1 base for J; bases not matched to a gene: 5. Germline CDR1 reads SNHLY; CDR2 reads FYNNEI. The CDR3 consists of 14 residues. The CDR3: CASQRTGSGNTIYF. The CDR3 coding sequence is TGTGCCAGCCAAAGGACAGGTTCTGGAAACACCATATATTTT.

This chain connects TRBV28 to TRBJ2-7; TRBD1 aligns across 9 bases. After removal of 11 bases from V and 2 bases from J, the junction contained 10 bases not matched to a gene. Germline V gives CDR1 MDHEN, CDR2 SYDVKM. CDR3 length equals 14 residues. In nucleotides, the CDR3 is TGTGCCTCCGTGGGACAGGGTCCTCCCTACGAGCAGTACGTC. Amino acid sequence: CASVGQGPPYEQYV.

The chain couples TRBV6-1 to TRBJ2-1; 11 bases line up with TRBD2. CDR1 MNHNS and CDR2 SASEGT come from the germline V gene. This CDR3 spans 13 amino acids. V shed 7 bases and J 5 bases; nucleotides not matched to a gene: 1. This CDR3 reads CASTLAGDNEQFF. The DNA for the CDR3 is TGTGCCAGCACACTAGCGGGGGACAATGAGCAGTTCTTC.

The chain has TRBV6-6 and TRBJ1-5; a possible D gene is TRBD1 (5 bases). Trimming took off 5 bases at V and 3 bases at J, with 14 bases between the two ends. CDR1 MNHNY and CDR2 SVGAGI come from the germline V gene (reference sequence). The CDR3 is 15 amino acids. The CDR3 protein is CASSSSTANNQPQHF. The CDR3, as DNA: TGTGCCAGCAGTAGTTCGACAGCTAACAATCAGCCCCAGCATTTT.

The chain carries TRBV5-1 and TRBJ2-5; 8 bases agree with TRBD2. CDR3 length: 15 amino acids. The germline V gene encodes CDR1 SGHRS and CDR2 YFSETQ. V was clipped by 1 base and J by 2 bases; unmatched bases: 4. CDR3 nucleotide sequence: TGCGCCAGCAGCTTGAGCGGGGGTTTTCAAGAGACCCAGTACTTC. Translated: CASSLSGGFQETQYF.

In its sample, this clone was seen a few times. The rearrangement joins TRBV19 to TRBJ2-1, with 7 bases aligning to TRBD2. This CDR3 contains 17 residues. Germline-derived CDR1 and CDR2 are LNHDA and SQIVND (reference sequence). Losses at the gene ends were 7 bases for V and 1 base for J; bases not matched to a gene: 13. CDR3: CASKPPGSGYSYNEQFF. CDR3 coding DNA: TGTGCCAGTAAGCCTCCGGGTAGCGGGTATTCCTACAATGAGCAGTTCTTC.

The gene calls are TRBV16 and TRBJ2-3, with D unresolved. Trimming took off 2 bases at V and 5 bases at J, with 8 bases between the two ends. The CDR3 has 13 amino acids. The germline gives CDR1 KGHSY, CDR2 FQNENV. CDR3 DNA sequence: TGTGCCAGCAGCCAACAGGTCATAGATACGCAGTATTTT. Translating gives CASSQQVIDTQYF.

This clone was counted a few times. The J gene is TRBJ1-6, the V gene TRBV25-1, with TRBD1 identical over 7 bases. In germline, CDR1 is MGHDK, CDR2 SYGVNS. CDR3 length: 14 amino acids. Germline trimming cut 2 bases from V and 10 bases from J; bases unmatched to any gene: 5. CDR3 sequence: CASSEPDRRSPLHF. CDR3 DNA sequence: TGTGCCAGCAGTGAACCGGACAGGAGATCACCCCTCCACTTT.

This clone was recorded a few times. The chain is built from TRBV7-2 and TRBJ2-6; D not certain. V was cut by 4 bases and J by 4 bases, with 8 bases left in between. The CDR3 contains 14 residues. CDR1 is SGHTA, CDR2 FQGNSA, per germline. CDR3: CASSSAAGANVLTF. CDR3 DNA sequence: TGTGCCAGCAGCTCCGCGGCCGGGGCCAACGTCCTGACTTTC.

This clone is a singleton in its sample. The DNA for the CDR3 is TGTGCCAGCAGCCGGGCGGGGGGCAATCAGCCCCAGCATTTT. Protein product: CASSRAGGNQPQHF. The chain uses TRBV7-9 and TRBJ1-5; maybe TRBD1 (5 bases). The CDR3 length is 14 residues. V was trimmed by 5 bases and J by 2 bases, leaving 10 bases between them. CDR1 is SEHNR and CDR2 is FQNEAQ in the germline V gene (reference sequence).

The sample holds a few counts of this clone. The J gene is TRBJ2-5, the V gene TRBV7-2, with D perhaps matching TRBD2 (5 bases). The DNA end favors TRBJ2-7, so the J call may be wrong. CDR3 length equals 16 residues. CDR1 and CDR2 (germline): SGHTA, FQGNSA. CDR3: CASSLEVLGIGYEQYF. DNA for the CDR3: TGTGCCAGCAGCTTAGAGGTACTAGGTATCGGCTACGAGCAGTACTTC.

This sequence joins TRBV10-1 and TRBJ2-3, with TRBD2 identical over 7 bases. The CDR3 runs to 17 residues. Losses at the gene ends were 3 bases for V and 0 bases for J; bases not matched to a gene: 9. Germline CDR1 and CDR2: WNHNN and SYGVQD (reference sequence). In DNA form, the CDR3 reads TGCGCCAGCAGTGACTCGCGGGGGATACTTAGCACAGATACGCAGTATTTT. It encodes CASSDSRGILSTDTQYF.

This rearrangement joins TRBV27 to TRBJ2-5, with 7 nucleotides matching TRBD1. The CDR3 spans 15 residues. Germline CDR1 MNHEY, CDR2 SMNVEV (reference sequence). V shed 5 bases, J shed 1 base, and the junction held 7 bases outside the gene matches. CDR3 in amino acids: CASSPWTGSQETQYF. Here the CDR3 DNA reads TGTGCCAGCAGTCCGTGGACAGGCAGCCAAGAGACCCAGTACTTC.

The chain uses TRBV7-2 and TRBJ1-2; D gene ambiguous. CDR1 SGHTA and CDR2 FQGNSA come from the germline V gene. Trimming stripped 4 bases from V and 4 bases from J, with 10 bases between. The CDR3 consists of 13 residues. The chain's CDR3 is CASSSTSTYGYTF. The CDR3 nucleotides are TGTGCCAGCAGCTCGACATCGACCTATGGCTACACCTTC.

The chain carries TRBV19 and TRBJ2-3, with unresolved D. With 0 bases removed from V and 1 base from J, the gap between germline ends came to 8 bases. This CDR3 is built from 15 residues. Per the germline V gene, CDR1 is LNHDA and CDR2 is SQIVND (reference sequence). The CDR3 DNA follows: TGTGCCAGTAGTATAGAAGGCAGGCGCACAGATACGCAGTATTTT. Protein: CASSIEGRRTDTQYF.